Listed here are 17 T cell receptor beta chains from one sample, sequenced in a study of early T cells in non-severe SARS-CoV-2 infection. In TCRdb, the 5' RACE reads were re-called with MiXCR into one record per CDR3 protein. The table has under 60,000 distinct CDR3 sequences, around 8% seen once. Sequenced: whole blood. These receptors originate from an adult who was a healthcare worker with PCR-confirmed SARS-CoV-2 infection or an uninfected control (not recorded which).

Ten or more counts support this clonotype. This chain joins TRBV12-3 or TRBV12-4 and TRBJ2-4, with D unresolved. V lost 6 bases and J 8 bases, leaving 20 bases between the germline ends. The CDR3 loop spans 15 amino acids. CDR3 coding DNA: TGTGCCAGCAGGAGAGGACCGGTCGGGTCGGACATTCAGTACTTC. It translates to CASRRGPVGSDIQYF.

This clonotype came up a few times. The genes are TRBV7-8 and TRBJ1-1; possible D gene TRBD1, 5 bases. The CDR3 extends over 13 amino acids. The germline V gene encodes CDR1 SGHVS and CDR2 FQNEAQ. Trimming stripped 1 base from V and 4 bases from J, with 7 bases between. The CDR3 reads CASSLGGGTEAFF. The CDR3 DNA is TGTGCCAGCAGCTTAGGGGGGGGCACTGAAGCTTTCTTT.

This clonotype was counted only a few times. This sequence joins TRBV18 and TRBJ2-5; D may be TRBD2 (5 bases). Germline CDR1 and CDR2: KGHSH and LQKENI. Trimming pared 3 bases from V and 1 base from J, leaving 6 bases between. There are 13 residues in the CDR3. DNA of the CDR3: TGTGCCAGCTCACCGGGGAGCCAAGAGACCCAGTACTTC. Translating gives CASSPGSQETQYF. The full variable domain, with the rest looked up from reference TRBV18 and TRBJ2-5, is NAGVMQNPRHLVRRRGQEARLRCSPMKGHSHVYWYRQLPEEGLKFMVYLQKENIIDESGMPKERFSAEFPKEGPSILRIQQVVRGDSAAYFCASSPGSQETQYFGPGTRLLVL.

At least ten counts were recorded for this clonotype. CDR3 in DNA: TGTGCTAGTGGTTTGGGTACAGAGCAGTTCTTC. Its translation is CASGLGTEQFF. The chain has TRBV12-5 and TRBJ2-1; D gene unclear. The CDR3 runs to 11 residues. The germline CDR1 and CDR2 sequences are LGHNT and FRNRAP. V was cut by 1 base and J by 10 bases, with 5 bases left in between.

The chain couples TRBV28 to TRBJ2-1; D unresolved. There are 14 residues in the CDR3. Deletions cut 2 bases from V and 9 bases from J, with 14 bases between. Germline V lookup: CDR1 MDHEN, CDR2 SYDVKM. DNA for the CDR3: TGTGCCAGCAGTTTAAATTTCGGGTCTAGTGAGCAGTTCTTC. Its translation: CASSLNFGSSEQFF.

This rearrangement joins TRBV12-3 or TRBV12-4 to TRBJ2-5; D tentatively fits TRBD1 or TRBD2 (5 bases each). This CDR3 comprises 15 residues. The V and J ends lost 0 bases and 3 bases respectively, with 11 bases between them. CDR3 sequence: CASSLAGTVKETQYF. The CDR3 DNA reads as TGTGCCAGCAGTTTAGCCGGGACGGTAAAAGAGACCCAGTACTTC.

There are a few counts of this clonotype. The CDR3 loop reads CSARDRKGGNSPLHF. The CDR3 DNA is TGCAGTGCTAGAGATCGTAAAGGGGGTAATTCACCCCTCCACTTT. The chain carries TRBV20-1 and TRBJ1-6, with a tentative D call TRBD1 (6 bases). The germline V gene has CDR1 DFQATT and CDR2 SNEGSKA (reference sequence). Trimming removed 0 bases at V and 6 bases at J, with 12 bases between. The CDR3 is 15 amino acids.

The rearrangement links TRBV21-1 to TRBJ1-6; the table's D call TRBD1 went unverified against the DNA. TRBV21-1 is labeled a pseudogene. This CDR3 has 21 amino acids. The CDR3: CASSKWKSGTGFFAHNSPLHF. The CDR3 DNA follows: TGTGCCAGCAGCAAATGGAAATCCGGGACAGGCTTCTTCGCCCATAATTCACCCCTCCACTTT.

This clonotype is medium-sized (0.01 to 0.1%). The rearrangement uses TRBV20-1 and TRBJ2-1, with D maybe TRBD2 (6 bases). Per germline, CDR1 DFQATT and CDR2 SNEGSKA (reference sequence). The CDR3 totals 15 residues. V was trimmed by 6 bases and J by 1 base, leaving 16 bases between them. CDR3 DNA sequence: TGCAGTGCCAGACTAGAGGGACGTTCCTACAATGAGCAGTTCTTC. Amino acid sequence: CSARLEGRSYNEQFF.

This clonotype was counted ten times or more. This chain links TRBV5-1 with TRBJ2-2; 9 positions agree with TRBD1. Germline lookup yields CDR1 SGHRS and CDR2 YFSETQ. This CDR3 has 17 residues. J was trimmed by 7 bases and V by 4 bases; bases with no gene match: 14. For the CDR3, the DNA is TGCGCCAGCAGCCCGCCAGGGACAGGGAGTGTCGGCGGGGAGCTGTTTTTT. Its translation is CASSPPGTGSVGGELFF.

The chain employs TRBV29-1 and TRBJ1-1, with D unresolved. CDR3 size: 13 residues. Trimming took 1 base from V and 4 from J, leaving 10 bases between them. The germline CDR1 and CDR2 sequences are SQVTM and ANQGSEA. CDR3 sequence (DNA): TGCAGCGTTGAAGGGCAGCTAAGCACTGAAGCTTTCTTT. Translation gives CSVEGQLSTEAFF.

This clonotype has at least ten counts. CDR3 nucleotides: TGTGCCAGCAGCTTGACAGCCAATCAGCCCCAGCATTTT. It yields the protein CASSLTANQPQHF. The gene calls are TRBV7-3 and TRBJ1-5, with D perhaps matching TRBD1 (5 bases). The V gene lost 3 bases and the J gene lost 3 bases, with 6 bases spanning the gap. The CDR3 is 13 amino acids. Germline V gene data show CDR1 as SGHTA and CDR2 as FQGTGA. Full variable domain (remainder filled in from reference TRBV7-3 and TRBJ1-5): GAGVSQTPSNKVTEKGKYVELRCDPISGHTALYWYRQSLGQGPEFLIYFQGTGAADDSGLPNDRFFAVRPEGSVSTLKIQRTERGDSAVYLCASSLTANQPQHFGDGTRLSIL.

This clonotype was recorded at least ten times. The gene calls are TRBV5-1 and TRBJ2-1, with D hard to call. Per germline, CDR1 SGHRS and CDR2 YFSETQ. V lost 4 bases and J 1 base, leaving 12 bases between the germline ends. CDR3 size: 15 residues. CDR3 residues: CASSPRSESYNEQFF. The DNA for the CDR3 is TGCGCCAGCAGCCCCCGGTCTGAGTCCTACAATGAGCAGTTCTTC.

This chain connects TRBV9 to TRBJ2-1; 8 bases fit TRBD2. V lost 1 base, J lost 3 bases, and 3 bases stayed unmatched. The CDR3 has 15 residues. Germline V gene sequence: CDR1 SGDLS, CDR2 YYNGEE. DNA for the CDR3: TGTGCCAGCAGCGTAAGCGGGAGTCACTACAATGAGCAGTTCTTC. Amino acid sequence: CASSVSGSHYNEQFF. The entire variable domain, with the rest obtained from reference TRBV9 and TRBJ2-1, is as follows: DSGVTQTPKHLITATGQRVTLRCSPRSGDLSVYWYQQSLDQGLQFLIQYYNGEERAKGNILERFSAQQFPDLHSELNLSSLELGDSALYFCASSVSGSHYNEQFFGPGTRLTVL.

This chain connects TRBV7-6 to TRBJ1-5, with 7 bases identical to TRBD1. Germline CDR1 is SGHVS and CDR2 is FNYEAQ. With V trimmed by 1 base and J by 6 bases, 3 bases remained unmatched. The length of the CDR3 is 14 residues. For the CDR3, the DNA is TGTGCCAGCAGCTTAGGGGCAGGGGGTCAGCCCCAGCATTTT. Amino acid sequence: CASSLGAGGQPQHF.

The genes are TRBV29-1 and TRBJ1-4, with TRBD1 identical over 7 bases. V dropped 3 bases and J dropped 6; count of bases not matched to a gene: 10. The germline V gene has CDR1 SQVTM and CDR2 ANQGSEA. CDR3 length equals 15 residues. Here the CDR3 reads CSVDQGGQCYEKLFF. In DNA, the CDR3 is TGCAGCGTTGATCAGGGGGGACAGTGTTATGAAAAACTGTTTTTT.

This clonotype was counted only a few times. The J gene is TRBJ2-7, the V gene TRBV5-1; D remains ambiguous. The V end lost 0 bases, the J end lost 0 bases, and 7 bases lay between the germline ends. The germline CDR1 and CDR2 sequences are SGHRS and YFSETQ. CDR3 length equals 14 residues. The CDR3 here is CASSLGTRSYEQYF. The CDR3, as DNA: TGCGCCAGCAGCTTGGGCACGCGCTCCTACGAGCAGTACTTC.